This T cell receptor beta chain derives from a study of blood T cell repertoires in COVID-19 (dated by TCRdb to about 2020). About the investigation overall: Samples covering the acute and convalescent phases of COVID-19 were provided by collaborators in the United States, Italy and Spain. The repertoires were made available in a free public database intended to serve as a resource for research on the immune response to SARS-CoV-2. HLA class I and class II types, where available, came from metadata supplied by the sample provider rather than from assay-based typing. Sample metadata almost always included a de-identified subject ID, COVID-19 status, age in years and sex. Samples came from the ongoing ImmuneRACE study (first 160 participants) plus 1,254 subjects from 6 global collaborators. Subjects who had been exposed to COVID-19, were actively infected with it, or had recovered from it provided the deeply sampled blood TCRbeta repertoires that made up the dataset. The prospective study material was composed of cDNA or gDNA derived from T cells, B-cell-depleted T cells, or PBMCs.

Relative to germline, V is 4 bases shorter and J is 0 bases shorter, with 13 bases between their ends. Including the terminal cysteine and phenylalanine, the CDR3 comprises 16 residues. Only the CDR3 region is kept as DNA, spanning 48 bases read in frame from base 1. As encoded in the germline V gene, CDR1 is MGHRA while CDR2 is YSYEKL. In the prospective study, participants were roughly 18 to 100 years old, resided in 24 geographic areas of the United States, and were enrolled through a virtual design. In the prospective study, cohorts were assigned on the basis of participant-reported clinical history obtained from a screening survey and a study questionnaire. In the prospective study, whole blood, serum and a nasopharyngeal or oropharyngeal swab were collected from each participant by mobile phlebotomists. Participants in the prospective study had the option to provide additional blood draws and questionnaires over a 2-month period. Before DNA extraction, blood samples from the prospective study were shipped at room temperature or frozen.

Overall results and qualifications from the work: How much clinical and demographic metadata was included differed by source and by participant, and the metadata was provided uncurated.

TCRbeta CDR3 regions were amplified from genomic DNA using the immunoSEQ Assay, a bias-controlled multiplex PCR. Under the source paper's analysis protocol: The number of nucleated cells in each sample was estimated by amplification of reference gene primers within the assay. To quantify the absolute abundance of each unique TCRbeta CDR3 rearrangement, sequence reads were collapsed and filtered. For each sample, productive Simpson clonality was calculated as the square root of Simpson's diversity index across productive rearrangements. TCRdb mirrors the immuneACCESS table, restricted to in-frame sequences. Some clones are absent from its copies; in checked studies, under half trace to an unresolved V gene, and the reason for the others is unknown. V and J calls and clone size are those listed in that table; D and trimming were worked out from the DNA. For this sample there are roughly 250,000 clones; roughly 91% appear just once. The ten biggest clones cover roughly 2% of the sample.

With regard to this clone: This receptor's antigen is unknown. No base-level quality is on record; no much larger clone is a single base apart.

Sequenced material: PBMCs or T cells enriched from blood (not recorded which). The sequence came from a woman aged 40 to 50 with acute COVID-19. Rearrangement joined TRBV4-1 to TRBJ1-5, with the D gene not confidently named. The CDR3 protein sequence reads: CASSPPGGDSNQPQHF. The bases are TGCGCCAGCAGCCCACCGGGAGGCGATAGCAATCAGCCCCAGCATTTT.